These 30 T cell receptor beta chains were all obtained from the same sample, sequenced in a study of OX40 agonist ivuxolimab in advanced cancers. Clones were read by immunoSEQ multiplex PCR, and TCRdb kept only the in-frame ones, dropping some. The sample includes fewer than 85,000 clones, 70% to 90% of them seen just once. The sequences come from CD4+ or CD8+ T cells sorted from blood, collected in a trial of the OX40 agonist ivuxolimab. These receptors came from an adult with an advanced solid tumor such as melanoma, head and neck, liver or kidney cancer.

In this sample, this clone turned up once. The chain carries TRBV7-2 and TRBJ2-1, with 7 bases identical to TRBD2. Germline V CDR1 and CDR2: SGHTA, FQGNSA. Trimming took 8 bases from V and 2 from J; bases not matched to a gene: 15. This CDR3 spans 17 amino acids. The DNA for the CDR3 is TGTGCCAGCGCAACGGATTGGGGGGGTAACACCTACAATGAGCAGTTCTTC. This encodes CASATDWGGNTYNEQFF. The variable domain in full, with the rest retrieved from reference TRBV7-2 and TRBJ2-1, is GAGVSQSPSNKVTEKGKDVELRCDPISGHTALYWYRQSLGQGLEFLIYFQGNSAPDKSGLPSDRFSAERTGGSVSTLTIQRTQQEDSAVYLCASATDWGGNTYNEQFFGPGTRLTVL.

The chain recombines TRBV7-6 with TRBJ1-5; maybe TRBD1 (5 bases). The CDR3 spans 15 residues. Germline V CDR1 and CDR2: SGHVS, FNYEAQ. Trimming removed 0 bases from V and 0 bases from J, with 6 bases in between. DNA for the CDR3: TGTGCCAGCAGCTTAGCAGGGGCTAGCAATCAGCCCCAGCATTTT. This gives the protein CASSLAGASNQPQHF.

The genes are TRBV7-3 and TRBJ2-7; no clear D. This CDR3 spans 13 amino acids. The germline CDR1 and CDR2 sequences are SGHTA and FQGTGA. Trimming removed 2 bases at V and 3 bases at J, with 8 bases between. As DNA, the CDR3 is TGTGCCAGCAGCTTATTTGGAAGCTACGAGCAGTACTTC. Amino acid sequence: CASSLFGSYEQYF.

The chain uses TRBV6-5 and TRBJ2-4, with 7 nucleotides matching TRBD2. The V segment lost 8 bases and the J segment 8 bases; nucleotides outside the gene matches: 6. Germline-derived CDR1 and CDR2 are MNHEY and SVGAGI. This CDR3 comprises 12 residues. The CDR3 DNA reads as TGTGCCAGCTCGGGGGGAGGGGACATTCAGTACTTC. It translates to CASSGGGDIQYF.

The chain has TRBV6-5 and TRBJ2-7, with a tentative D call TRBD2 (5 bases). Deletions cut 6 bases from V and 6 bases from J, with 12 bases between. Per the germline V gene, CDR1 is MNHEY and CDR2 is SVGAGI. The CDR3 extends over 12 amino acids. This CDR3 is CASSSGLSEQYF. The CDR3 coding sequence is TGTGCCAGCAGCTCCGGACTCAGCGAGCAGTACTTC.

This chain connects TRBV19 to TRBJ1-2; possibly TRBD1 for D (5 bases). The length of the CDR3 is 14 residues. CDR1 LNHDA and CDR2 SQIVND come from the germline V gene (reference sequence). The V end lost 3 bases, the J end lost 7 bases, and 15 bases lay between the germline ends. In DNA form, the CDR3 reads TGTGCCAGTAGTATCCCGCAGGGCGGGAGTGGCTACACCTTC. It codes for CASSIPQGGSGYTF.

This clone has a single count. V is TRBV25-1 and J is TRBJ2-4; 10 bases map to TRBD2. Per germline, CDR1 MGHDK and CDR2 SYGVNS. V gave up 8 bases and J gave up 1 base; unmatched junction bases: 5. CDR3 length: 15 residues. The CDR3: CASAGTSVAKNIQYF. In DNA, the CDR3 is TGTGCCAGCGCCGGGACTAGCGTCGCCAAAAACATTCAGTACTTC.

The V and J genes are TRBV9 and TRBJ2-4; no reliable D call. V lost 0 bases and J lost 8, with 9 bases in between. The CDR3 is 13 amino acids. Germline V gene sequence: CDR1 SGDLS, CDR2 YYNGEE. In DNA form, the CDR3 reads TGTGCCAGCAGCGTAGGGTGGATGGACATTCAGTACTTC. Residues: CASSVGWMDIQYF.

The chain joins TRBV5-1 to TRBJ2-3, with 12 bases matching TRBD2. The CDR3 covers 14 residues. The junction had 6 bases not matched to a gene; V was cut back by 7 bases and J by 6 bases. Germline values: CDR1 SGHRS, CDR2 YFSETQ. The CDR3 spells CASRTSGVRDTQYF. CDR3 coding DNA: TGCGCCAGCCGGACTAGCGGGGTACGTGATACGCAGTATTTT.

This rearrangement joins TRBV19 to TRBJ1-6; D ambiguous. V lost 10 bases to trimming and J lost 5 bases, with 12 bases between them. The germline V gene encodes CDR1 LNHDA and CDR2 SQIVND (reference sequence). The CDR3 extends over 13 amino acids. CDR3: CATTDHHNSPLHF. CDR3 DNA: TGTGCCACGACGGACCATCATAATTCACCCCTCCACTTT.

This chain links TRBV6-1 with TRBJ2-7, with 8 nucleotides matching TRBD1. The CDR3 consists of 15 residues. Germline lookup yields CDR1 MNHNS and CDR2 SASEGT. The trim removed 1 base at V and 3 bases at J, leaving 5 bases unmatched. The CDR3 loop is CASSEENRGVYEQYF. The CDR3, as DNA: TGTGCCAGCAGTGAAGAAAACAGGGGGGTCTACGAGCAGTACTTC.

This clone showed up just once. This chain connects TRBV7-9 to TRBJ2-2, with D possibly matching TRBD1 (6 bases). Looked up from germline, CDR1 is SEHNR and CDR2 is FQNEAQ (reference sequence). Trimming took 1 base from V and 6 from J, leaving 21 bases between them. The CDR3 loop spans 18 amino acids. CDR3 region: CASSLDRDPKWGAGELFF. The CDR3 nucleotides are TGTGCCAGCAGCTTAGACAGGGATCCTAAATGGGGCGCCGGGGAGCTGTTTTTT. The complete variable domain, with remaining parts taken from reference TRBV7-9 and TRBJ2-2, reads DTGVSQNPRHKITKRGQNVTFRCDPISEHNRLYWYRQTLGQGPEFLTYFQNEAQLEKSRLLSDRFSAERPKGSFSTLEIQRTEQGDSAMYLCASSLDRDPKWGAGELFFGEGSRLTVL.

A few counts support this clone. The chain couples TRBV7-3 to TRBJ2-3; D ambiguous. The germline V and J ends were trimmed by 6 bases and 1 base, with 14 bases remaining between them. Germline V gene sequence: CDR1 SGHTA, CDR2 FQGTGA. The CDR3 has 15 amino acids. CDR3 loop: CASSLQGGGTDTQYF. CDR3 sequence (DNA): TGTGCCAGCAGTTTGCAAGGCGGAGGCACAGATACGCAGTATTTT.

Here the CDR3 reads CASSRSLPGQGDHEQYF. The CDR3 DNA is TGTGCCAGTAGTCGATCTCTCCCGGGACAGGGCGATCACGAGCAGTACTTC. V is TRBV19 and J is TRBJ2-7; 9 bases are a match to TRBD1. Trimming removed 5 bases from V and 5 bases from J; junction bases left unmatched: 16. The CDR3 contains 17 residues. Germline V gives CDR1 LNHDA, CDR2 SQIVND (reference sequence). The full variable domain, its missing parts supplied by reference TRBV19 and TRBJ2-7, is DGGITQSPKYLFRKEGQNVTLSCEQNLNHDAMYWYRQDPGQGLRLIYYSQIVNDFQKGDIAEGYSVSREKKESFPLTVTSAQKNPTAFYLCASSRSLPGQGDHEQYFGPGTRLTVT.

About this clone: The same CDR3 can be traced to other DNA sequences in this sample. The CDR3 bases are TGTGCCAGCAGTGAGGCGGATAGCAATCAGCCCCAGCATTTT. It codes for CASSEADSNQPQHF. This sequence joins TRBV2 and TRBJ1-5, with D unclear. The CDR3 extends over 14 amino acids. Germline CDR1 is SNHLY and CDR2 is FYNNEI. Trimming removed 3 bases at V and 0 bases at J, with 6 bases between.

V gene TRBV5-1 combines with J gene TRBJ2-3; D call uncertain. The germline gives CDR1 SGHRS, CDR2 YFSETQ. V shed 0 bases and J shed 2 bases, with 7 bases lying between them. The CDR3 extends over 14 amino acids. The CDR3, as DNA: TGCGCCAGCAGCTTGGTTGGGTCCACAGATACGCAGTATTTT. Translation: CASSLVGSTDTQYF.

This sequence joins TRBV10-3 and TRBJ1-2; D ambiguous. The CDR3 runs 12 residues. Germline assignment: CDR1 ENHRY and CDR2 SYGVKD. V lost 6 bases and J 3 bases, leaving 8 bases between the germline ends. The CDR3 loop is CAISDGYYGYTF. The CDR3 nucleotides are TGTGCCATCAGCGACGGATACTATGGCTACACCTTC.

This chain joins TRBV21-1 and TRBJ2-1; the table assigns TRBD2, which was not confirmed against the DNA. TRBV21-1 is described as a pseudogene. The CDR3 length is 15 residues. The CDR3 sequence: CASSKVDWFGNEQFF. CDR3 nucleotides: TGTGCCAGCAGCAAAGTTGACTGGTTTGGGAATGAGCAGTTCTTC.

V gene TRBV19 combines with J gene TRBJ1-1; D not certain. V was pared by 6 bases and J by 4 bases, with 15 bases between. Germline CDR1 and CDR2: LNHDA and SQIVND (reference sequence). The CDR3 is made up of 14 amino acids. CDR3 nucleotides: TGTGCCAGTAGAACAGTCGCGGCGGGCACTGAAGCTTTCTTT. Protein product: CASRTVAAGTEAFF. The variable domain in full, with the rest retrieved from reference TRBV19 and TRBJ1-1, is DGGITQSPKYLFRKEGQNVTLSCEQNLNHDAMYWYRQDPGQGLRLIYYSQIVNDFQKGDIAEGYSVSREKKESFPLTVTSAQKNPTAFYLCASRTVAAGTEAFFGQGTRLTVV.

The V call is TRBV27, the J call TRBJ1-1, with TRBD1 as a possible D gene (5 bases). The V end lost 2 bases, the J end lost 3 bases, and 10 bases lay between the germline ends. The germline gives CDR1 MNHEY, CDR2 SMNVEV (reference sequence). The CDR3 loop spans 14 amino acids. The CDR3 nucleotides are TGTGCCAGCAGTTTACGGGACGGGTACACTGAAGCTTTCTTT. Protein sequence: CASSLRDGYTEAFF.

V usage is TRBV5-6 and J usage is TRBJ2-5; D is unresolved. The CDR3 spans 11 residues. Trimming removed 0 bases at V and 9 bases at J, with 6 bases between. Germline CDR1 reads SGHDT; CDR2 reads YYEEEE. CDR3 protein: CASSLGKAQYF. CDR3 bases: TGTGCCAGCAGCTTGGGAAAGGCCCAGTACTTC.

This sequence joins TRBV19 and TRBJ2-7; D gene unclear. Germline V gives CDR1 LNHDA, CDR2 SQIVND (reference sequence). The CDR3 loop spans 16 amino acids. V lost 2 bases and J lost 2, with 16 bases in between. CDR3 sequence reads: CASSIRKATVAYEQYF. In nucleotides, the CDR3 is TGTGCCAGTAGTATACGCAAGGCGACTGTGGCCTACGAGCAGTACTTC.

The rearrangement links TRBV5-4 to TRBJ2-3; the match to TRBD2 covers 13 bases. This CDR3 has 15 residues. V shed 1 base and J 11 bases; nucleotides not matched to a gene: 7. Germline CDR1 reads SGHNT; CDR2 reads YYREEE (reference sequence). The CDR3 region is CASSLTGTSGMRQYF. For the CDR3, the DNA is TGTGCCAGCAGCTTGACCGGGACTAGCGGGATGAGGCAGTATTTT.

J is TRBJ1-5 and V is TRBV6-1; weak D call: TRBD1 (6 bases). V was cut by 2 bases and J by 1 base, with 15 bases left in between. CDR3 size: 17 residues. CDR1 and CDR2 from the germline V gene are MNHNS and SASEGT. CDR3 protein: CASSEYPGARSNQPQHF. The CDR3 coding sequence is TGTGCCAGCAGTGAATACCCGGGGGCACGGAGCAATCAGCCCCAGCATTTT.

Concerning this clone itself: Other DNA sequences in this sample translate to the same CDR3. This chain connects TRBV7-2 to TRBJ2-3; 16 nucleotides line up with TRBD2. CDR3 length: 19 residues. The germline V gene has CDR1 SGHTA and CDR2 FQGNSA. Trimming cost V 2 bases and J 6 bases; bases outside gene matches: 11. CDR3 in amino acids: CASSLRHGTSGGAGDTQYF. The CDR3 DNA sequence: TGTGCCAGCAGCTTACGACATGGGACTAGCGGGGGGGCCGGGGATACGCAGTATTTT.

CDR3 nucleotide sequence: TGTGCCAGCAGCTTAGTAAGACAGGGGCGAGGGAACACTGAAGCTTTCTTT. Translated: CASSLVRQGRGNTEAFF. The chain couples TRBV13 to TRBJ1-1; 8 bases map to TRBD1. Germline V lookup: CDR1 PRHDT, CDR2 FYEKMQ (reference sequence). The ends lost 1 base at V and 1 base at J; junction bases unmatched: 8. This CDR3 region has 17 residues. The variable domain in full, with the rest retrieved from reference TRBV13 and TRBJ1-1, is AAGVIQSPRHLIKEKRETATLKCYPIPRHDTVYWYQQGPGQDPQFLISFYEKMQSDKGSIPDRFSAQQFSDYHSELNMSSLELGDSALYFCASSLVRQGRGNTEAFFGQGTRLTVV.

This clone was picked up one time. This chain uses TRBV7-2 with TRBJ2-2; D is unresolved. Germline V gives CDR1 SGHTA, CDR2 FQGNSA. The V gene lost 1 base and the J gene lost 0 bases, with 6 bases spanning the gap. The CDR3 spans 15 residues. The CDR3 nucleotides read TGTGCCAGCAGCTTAGGTGGGGCGAACACCGGGGAGCTGTTTTTT. Protein product: CASSLGGANTGELFF.

This sequence joins TRBV2 and TRBJ1-3; 7 positions match TRBD1. The J segment lost 3 bases and the V segment lost 6 bases, leaving 8 bases of the junction unmatched. CDR1 SNHLY and CDR2 FYNNEI come from the germline V gene. This CDR3 has 15 amino acids. CDR3 amino acids: CASSGTGTVGNTIYF. As DNA, the CDR3 is TGTGCCAGCAGCGGTACCGGGACAGTTGGAAACACCATATATTTT.

The chain is built from TRBV7-6 and TRBJ2-6; 8 nucleotides line up with TRBD1. CDR3 length: 17 residues. Germline CDR1 is SGHVS and CDR2 is FNYEAQ. V was pared by 3 bases and J by 1 base, with 5 bases of the junction left unmatched. CDR3 loop: CASSLRQGASGANVLTF. The CDR3 nucleotides are TGTGCCAGCAGCTTGAGGCAGGGGGCGTCTGGGGCCAACGTCCTGACTTTC.

This clone was seen just once. The rearrangement links TRBV2 to TRBJ1-3, with D possibly TRBD1 on 6 matching bases. Trimming took off 5 bases at V and 2 bases at J, with 7 bases between the two ends. This CDR3 has 13 amino acids. Looked up from germline, CDR1 is SNHLY and CDR2 is FYNNEI. CDR3 DNA sequence: TGTGCCAGCAGTCAGGGGCCTGGAAACACCATATATTTT. Protein product: CASSQGPGNTIYF.